The 18 T cell receptor beta chains in this list originate from one sample, sequenced in a study of CD8+CD57+ T cells in acquired aplastic anemia. Genomic DNA constituted the template upon which TCR beta VDJ and CDR3 profiling was performed. TCRdb re-analysed the reads in MiXCR, keeping a single row per CDR3 protein. The data hold about 68,000 distinct CDR3 sequences, with almost 55% observed a single time. The material sequenced was sorted CD4+, CD8+, or CD8+CD57+ T cells (not recorded which) from PBMCs. The receptors derive from a human donor in good health, serving as a control.

This clonotype was recorded many times. The rearrangement joins TRBV7-9 to TRBJ2-1; TRBD2 aligns across 9 bases. The CDR3 totals 16 residues. V was clipped by 1 base and J by 8 bases; unmatched bases: 9. Germline values: CDR1 SEHNR, CDR2 FQNEAQ (reference sequence). DNA for the CDR3: TGTGCCAGCAGCTTAGTCCTCGGCGGGGGGGCCCATGAGCAGTTCTTC. Translated: CASSLVLGGGAHEQFF.

This clonotype was counted a few times. The chain employs TRBV15 and TRBJ2-3; D possibly corresponds to TRBD2 (6 bases). CDR1 and CDR2 from the germline V gene are LNHNV and YYDKDF (reference sequence). Deletions cut 4 bases from V and 0 bases from J, with 14 bases between. This CDR3 has 16 residues. The CDR3 here is CATSTEAGASTDTQYF. CDR3 DNA: TGTGCCACCAGCACCGAAGCGGGTGCTAGCACAGATACGCAGTATTTT.

The table lists this clonotype with a few counts. A much larger clone lies a single base off, so this may be a read error. The chain has TRBV4-1 and TRBJ2-1; TRBD1 aligns across 8 bases. CDR3 length: 15 residues. Germline loops: CDR1 MGHRA, CDR2 YSYEKL. The CDR3 reads CVSSQIRDRINEQFF. The DNA for the CDR3 is TGCGTCAGCAGCCAGATCCGGGACAGGATAAATGAGCAGTTCTTC.

This CDR3 reads CSARDSSGGTYDEQYF. The CDR3 DNA reads TGCAGTGCTAGAGATTCTAGCGGGGGGACTTACGACGAGCAGTACTTC. The chain employs TRBV20-1 and TRBJ2-7; 11 bases match TRBD2. The CDR3 consists of 16 residues. V was pared by 0 bases and J by 5 bases, with 9 bases of the junction left unmatched. Germline V lookup: CDR1 DFQATT, CDR2 SNEGSKA (reference sequence).

The DNA for the CDR3 is TGCAGTGCTAGTAGACAGGGGGCGCACAATGAGCAGTTCTTC. Its protein is CSASRQGAHNEQFF. The V and J genes are TRBV20-1 and TRBJ2-1; 10 positions match TRBD1. Per germline, CDR1 DFQATT and CDR2 SNEGSKA (reference sequence). This CDR3 has 14 amino acids. J lost 5 bases, V lost 3 bases, and 4 bases had no gene match.

The gene calls are TRBV6-1 and TRBJ2-7; TRBD1 aligns across 8 bases. CDR1 is MNHNS and CDR2 is SASEGT in the germline V gene. With 7 bases clipped from V and 4 bases from J, the junction kept 18 bases outside the gene matches. CDR3 length: 17 amino acids. The CDR3 reads CASTKSGTGQVRYEQYF. The DNA of the CDR3 is TGTGCCAGCACCAAATCGGGAACGGGACAGGTAAGGTACGAGCAGTACTTC.

The chain joins TRBV25-1 to TRBJ2-3, with 11 bases aligning to TRBD2. Germline V gene data show CDR1 as MGHDK and CDR2 as SYGVNS. The CDR3 spans 15 residues. Trimming took 6 bases from V and 3 from J; bases not matched to a gene: 5. The DNA for the CDR3 is TGTGCCAGCAGCTATAGCGGGGGGGCGACAGATACGCAGTATTTT. Translation gives CASSYSGGATDTQYF. The complete variable domain, with remaining parts taken from reference TRBV25-1 and TRBJ2-3, reads EADIYQTPRYLVIGTGKKITLECSQTMGHDKMYWYQQDPGMELHLIHYSYGVNSTEKGDLSSESTVSRIRTEHFPLTLESARPSHTSQYLCASSYSGGATDTQYFGPGTRLTVL.

This clonotype was seen once. The chain combines TRBV4-3 with TRBJ2-7, with TRBD1 identical over 9 bases. The germline CDR1 and CDR2 sequences are LGHNA and YSLEER. J was trimmed by 5 bases and V by 1 base; bases with no gene match: 6. This CDR3 contains 15 residues. The CDR3 here is CASSQAWDRVHEQYF. The CDR3 DNA reads TGCGCCAGCAGCCAAGCCTGGGACAGGGTCCACGAGCAGTACTTC.

V gene TRBV20-1 combines with J gene TRBJ2-7; 11 bases agree with TRBD2. CDR1 and CDR2 from the germline V gene are DFQATT and SNEGSKA (reference sequence). The CDR3 is made up of 14 amino acids. With 0 bases clipped from V and 4 bases from J, the junction kept 2 bases outside the gene matches. As DNA, the CDR3 is TGCAGTGCTAGAGACGCTAGCGGGGGGTACGAGCAGTACTTC. Its translation: CSARDASGGYEQYF.

The CDR3 coding sequence is TGTGCCACCAGGGGACCTCCAGAGGAGACCCAGTACTTC. This codes for CATRGPPEETQYF. V and J are TRBV15 and TRBJ2-5; the D call may be TRBD1 or TRBD2 (5 bases each). CDR1 and CDR2 from the germline V gene are LNHNV and YYDKDF (reference sequence). V lost 6 bases and J 5 bases, leaving 13 bases between the germline ends. CDR3 length equals 13 residues.

The chain has TRBV15 and TRBJ1-2; tentative D call: TRBD1 (5 bases). The CDR3 covers 16 residues. The V and J ends lost 3 bases and 5 bases respectively, with 19 bases between them. Germline CDR1 is LNHNV and CDR2 is YYDKDF (reference sequence). The CDR3 sequence: CATSRYPGTVVYGYTF. The CDR3 DNA reads as TGTGCCACCAGCAGGTACCCCGGGACTGTGGTTTATGGCTACACCTTC. Filled out from reference TRBV15 and TRBJ1-2, the complete variable domain reads DAMVIQNPRYQVTQFGKPVTLSCSQTLNHNVMYWYQQKSSQAPKLLFHYYDKDFNNEADTPDNFQSRRPNTSFCFLDIRSPGLGDTAMYLCATSRYPGTVVYGYTFGSGTRLTVV.

The count of this clonotype is one. This chain uses TRBV2 with TRBJ1-3; D not certain. This CDR3 has 14 amino acids. V lost 4 bases, J lost 0 bases, and 7 bases lay in between. Germline V lookup: CDR1 SNHLY, CDR2 FYNNEI. This CDR3 is CASSVGVSGNTIYF. The DNA for the CDR3 is TGTGCCAGCAGTGTTGGAGTCTCTGGAAACACCATATATTTT.

This clonotype was counted ten times or more. This chain connects TRBV7-9 to TRBJ2-1; 14 bases agree with TRBD2. The germline CDR1 and CDR2 sequences are SEHNR and FQNEAQ (reference sequence). Trimming took 5 bases from V and 5 from J; bases not matched to a gene: 11. The CDR3 runs 18 residues. The CDR3 is CASSTRTSGRLGNNEQFF. The CDR3 coding sequence is TGTGCCAGCAGCACCCGGACTAGCGGGAGGCTGGGGAACAATGAGCAGTTCTTC.

The sample holds a few counts of this clonotype. This chain uses TRBV29-1 with TRBJ2-1; D possibly corresponds to TRBD2 (6 bases). V lost 1 base to trimming and J lost 16 bases, with 17 bases between them. Germline-derived CDR1 and CDR2 are SQVTM and ANQGSEA. The CDR3 has 12 amino acids. The CDR3, as DNA: TGCAGCGTTGAAGGAAGGAGGAGGGTTCATTTCTTC. It yields the protein CSVEGRRRVHFF.

This clonotype showed up just a few times. Sequence at one end of the junction differs from germline and may be a read error. J is TRBJ2-7 and V is TRBV24-1; the D gene is possibly TRBD2 (6 bases). Germline lookup yields CDR1 KGHDR and CDR2 SFDVKD. This CDR3 region has 13 residues. The DNA for the CDR3 is TGTGCCACCGGTGATTTTGGGGGGTACGAGCAGTACTTC. As protein: CATGDFGGYEQYF.

This clonotype was observed many times. This chain links TRBV11-2 with TRBJ2-7, with 11 bases identical to TRBD1. Germline V CDR1 and CDR2: SGHAT, FQNNGV. V trimming: 0 bases; J trimming: 4 bases; junction bases outside the gene matches: 2. The CDR3 sequence is 15 residues long. CDR3 sequence (DNA): TGTGCCAGCAGCTTAGACGGGACAGGGGGGTACGAGCAGTACTTC. This translates into CASSLDGTGGYEQYF. The full variable domain, with the rest looked up from reference TRBV11-2 and TRBJ2-7, is EAGVAQSPRYKIIEKRQSVAFWCNPISGHATLYWYQQILGQGPKLLIQFQNNGVVDDSQLPKDRFSAERLKGVDSTLKIQPAKLEDSAVYLCASSLDGTGGYEQYFGPGTRLTVT.

In this sample, this clonotype turned up many times. The chain links TRBV19 to TRBJ2-7; 7 nucleotides line up with TRBD1. The CDR3 sequence is 18 residues long. V shed 3 bases, J shed 1 base, and the junction held 15 bases outside the gene matches. Germline CDR1 is LNHDA and CDR2 is SQIVND (reference sequence). The CDR3 is CASSIIAPNRDSSYEQYF. The CDR3 region has the DNA TGTGCCAGTAGTATTATCGCGCCCAACCGGGACAGTTCCTACGAGCAGTACTTC.

The chain carries TRBV7-7 and TRBJ2-1; TRBD1 or TRBD2 may be the D gene (5 bases each). V lost 4 bases and J lost 9, with 13 bases in between. The CDR3 sequence is 13 residues long. The germline V gene has CDR1 SSHAT and CDR2 FNYEAQ (reference sequence). The CDR3 sequence is CASSSTPGSEQFF. CDR3 nucleotides: TGTGCCAGCAGCTCCACCCCAGGGAGTGAGCAGTTCTTC.